This TCR beta chain stems from a study of PD-L1 blockade in urothelial cancer. Study information: Investigators checked blood 3 weeks (second dose) and 6 weeks after treatment start. Across blood samples, T cells had a median count of 141,255.

Germline V gene lookup returns CDR1 SGHAT and CDR2 FQDESV (reference sequence). V lost 5 bases and J lost 8; bases outside the gene matches: 7. The CDR3 runs to 16 residues. This clone was recorded once. What it binds is unknown. Regarding the study as a whole: Durable benefit accompanied greater 3-week expansion of tumor-associated blood clones.

TCRdb's table, derived via immunoSEQ multiplex PCR, lists solely in-frame clones and lacks some. Of tens of thousands of clones in the sample, around nine tenths were seen once. The time point: peripheral blood 6 weeks after treatment start. The chain recombines TRBV11-1 with TRBJ2-1; 15 bases line up with TRBD2. The sequence was collected from a man in his 60s with urothelial cancer. The sample consisted of PBMCs, taken around atezolizumab (anti-PD-L1) treatment. The CDR3 protein is CASSPGGTSGRYEQFF. The CDR3 DNA follows: TGTGCCAGCAGCCCAGGGGGGACTAGCGGGAGGTATGAGCAGTTCTTC.